This paragraph reports one TCR beta chain. Its antigen specificity is not known. No base quality values were provided; no much bigger clone lies one nucleotide off. Patients with autoimmune disease history or receiving systemic immunosuppression were excluded from the trial. Peripheral blood for TCR sequencing was collected from all dose cohorts at baseline, on cycle 4 day 1, and on cycle 7 day 1. Samples came from an open-label, multicenter, first-in-human phase I dose-escalation trial of ivuxolimab. Adults with locally advanced or metastatic head and neck squamous cell, hepatocellular, melanoma or renal cell carcinoma were enrolled in the trial. Before TCR sequencing, CD4+ T cells and CD8+ T cells were sorted from peripheral blood as separate populations. Genomic DNA was isolated from the sorted cells so that the TCRbeta CDR3 region could be sequenced. The immunoSEQ Assay was used for sequencing of TCRbeta CDR3 regions. TCRdb provides this immuneACCESS table in a form limited to in-frame rearrangements. Some clones are lacking; in checked studies, under half of them reflect an unresolved V gene, and why the rest are absent is not known. This sample holds tens of thousands of clones; roughly 82% were observed only once. The ten top clones hold roughly 2.2% of the sample.

The entry originates in a study of OX40 agonist ivuxolimab in advanced cancers. For context, the study as a whole: Ivuxolimab was an agonistic, fully human IgG2 monoclonal antibody directed against OX40 (CD134), a costimulatory receptor. Intravenous ivuxolimab was administered to patients every 2 weeks at six dose levels: 0.01, 0.1, 0.3, 1.5, 3 and 10 mg/kg. The point of sequencing TCRbeta in the periphery was to test whether ivuxolimab changed TCR sequence diversity and drove clonal T-cell expansion. The paper reports the monotherapy dose-escalation portion (N of about 56 patients) of the phase I ivuxolimab trial. Prior anti-PD-1, anti-PD-L1 or anti-CTLA-4 therapy was permitted, and checkpoint inhibitors had been received by less than 45% of dose-escalation patients. Of the 50 to 55 dose-escalation patients, hepatocellular carcinoma was present in approximately 20, melanoma in around 15, renal cell carcinoma in 9 and head and neck cancer in 9. The dose-escalation cohort was 82.7% male with a mean age of about 60 years, ranging from roughly 23 to 90. Partial responses occurred in three dose-escalation patients, of whom one had hepatocellular carcinoma and two had cutaneous melanoma. The research as a whole found: Low levels of normalized T-cell clonal expansion were also seen in some patients who did not respond. After ivuxolimab, more expanded clones were found on average in CD8+ T cells than in CD4+ T cells. At doses of 0.1 to 3.0 mg/kg, clonal expansion of both CD4+ and CD8+ blood T cells was observed from baseline to week 6. In the 0.1-3.0 mg/kg groups, partial responders were among the patients with the lowest normalized peripheral clonal expansion, particularly in CD8+ T cells. Which antigens the clonally expanded peripheral T cells were specific for was not determined.

V and J are truncated by 5 bases and 4 bases respectively, leaving an intervening sequence of 18 bases. Looking up the germline V gene yields CDR1 MDHEN and CDR2 SYDVKM. The CDR3 spans 15 residues, from the cysteine through the phenylalanine. This entry keeps only the CDR3 DNA: 45 bases, framed from base 1. Sequenced here: CD4+ or CD8+ T cells sorted from blood, sampled in a trial of the OX40 agonist ivuxolimab. This TCR was recovered from an adult with an advanced solid tumor such as melanoma, head and neck, liver or kidney cancer. The V and J genes are TRBV28 and TRBJ2-7; the D gene is perhaps TRBD2, from 6 matching bases. The CDR3 sequence is CASSEQVYGGYEQYF. The nucleotide sequence is given as TGTGCCAGCAGTGAACAGGTCTACGGAGGGTACGAGCAGTACTTC.